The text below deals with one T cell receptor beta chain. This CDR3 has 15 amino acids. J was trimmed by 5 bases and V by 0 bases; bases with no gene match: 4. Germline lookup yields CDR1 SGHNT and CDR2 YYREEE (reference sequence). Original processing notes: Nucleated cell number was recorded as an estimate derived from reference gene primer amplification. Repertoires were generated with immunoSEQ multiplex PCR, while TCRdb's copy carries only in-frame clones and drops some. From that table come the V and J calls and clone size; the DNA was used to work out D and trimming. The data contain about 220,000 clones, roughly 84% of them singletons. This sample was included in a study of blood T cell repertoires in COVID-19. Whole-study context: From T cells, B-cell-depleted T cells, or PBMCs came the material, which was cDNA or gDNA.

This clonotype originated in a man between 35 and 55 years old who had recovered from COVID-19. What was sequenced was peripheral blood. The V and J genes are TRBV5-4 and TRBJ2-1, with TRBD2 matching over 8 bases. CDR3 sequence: CASSLDASGHNEQFF. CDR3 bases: TGTGCCAGCAGCTTGGATGCTAGCGGGCACAATGAGCAGTTCTTC.